This T cell receptor beta chain came from a study of T cell repertoires in cytomegalovirus infection. Study at large: The public TCR beta signatures pointed to both CMV infection and matching HLA type. General study findings and limits: Cumulated frequencies of public TCR beta families served to identify carriers of CMV plus the relevant HLA. It was HLA-C-restricted CMV-specific TCR beta clonotypes that dominated the response ex vivo.

V lost 5 bases to trimming and J lost 6 bases, with 17 bases between them. Germline V gene data show CDR1 as MGHDK and CDR2 as SYGVNS. This CDR3 contains 15 residues. In regard to this clonotype: The target antigen is unknown.

TCRdb independently ran MiXCR on the reads; one entry per CDR3 protein. The sample lists about 97,000 distinct CDR3 sequences, 15% to 20% occurring once. V is TRBV25-1 and J is TRBJ2-1; perhaps D is TRBD1 or TRBD2 (5 bases each). The clonotype comes from a human donor in good health (CMV status not recorded). Some clones in this sample may be carry-over from other donors' samples. What was sequenced was PBMCs. This CDR3 reads CASSRPGRQGNEQFF. For the CDR3, the DNA is TGTGCCAGCAGTCGGCCGGGGCGTCAGGGCAATGAGCAGTTCTTC.